Shown below are 12 T cell receptor beta chains from a single sample sequenced in a study of Graves' ophthalmopathy and Graves' hyperthyroidism. Beta-chain TCR CDR3 regions were amplified from RNA transcripts. The authors performed first-round RT-PCR with HTBI primers and then a second-round multiplex PCR. MiXCR was run by TCRdb on the multiplex PCR reads, yielding one entry per CDR3 protein. The profile shows over a million distinct CDR3 sequences, approximately 35% of them singletons. Material: peripheral blood or thyroid tissue (not recorded which). Every receptor here comes from an adult man with Graves' hyperthyroidism.

The V call is TRBV2, the J call TRBJ2-3, with TRBD1 matching over 9 bases. V lost 4 bases and J lost 4; bases outside the gene matches: 6. Per the germline V gene, CDR1 is SNHLY and CDR2 is FYNNEI. This CDR3 region has 15 residues. CDR3 loop: CASSGPGTGSDTQYF. The DNA of the CDR3 is TGTGCCAGCAGTGGTCCCGGGACAGGGTCAGATACGCAGTATTTT.

In this sample, this clonotype turned up a few times. The J gene is TRBJ1-3, the V gene TRBV11-2; D perhaps matches TRBD1 (6 bases). Trimming removed 5 bases at V and 7 bases at J, with 12 bases between. The CDR3 length is 13 residues. Germline values: CDR1 SGHAT, CDR2 FQNNGV. The CDR3 loop is CASSPPGVNTIYF. DNA of the CDR3: TGTGCCAGCAGCCCCCCAGGGGTTAACACCATATATTTT.

This clonotype occurred many times. The rearrangement joins TRBV10-3 to TRBJ1-1; 7 bases are a match to TRBD1. Losses at the gene ends were 9 bases for V and 0 bases for J; bases not matched to a gene: 10. The CDR3 loop spans 15 amino acids. CDR1 and CDR2 (germline): ENHRY, SYGVKD. The CDR3 DNA sequence: TGTGCCATTTCTGGGGACAGACCCATGAACACTGAAGCTTTCTTT. This sequence encodes CAISGDRPMNTEAFF.

A remark on this clonotype: The junction and the germline gene differ at one end; a read error may be behind it. The gene calls are TRBV10-3 and TRBJ2-7, with 9 bases identical to TRBD1. Germline CDR1 is ENHRY and CDR2 is SYGVKD. This CDR3 contains 15 residues. The CDR3 reads CASSYSAGTGREQYF. The CDR3, as DNA: TGTGCCAGCAGTTACTCGGCCGGGACAGGGCGGGAGCAGTACTTC.

This clonotype was seen many times. The chain joins TRBV12-3 or TRBV12-4 to TRBJ1-1; no clear D gene. Trimming took off 11 bases at V and 1 base at J, with 8 bases between the two ends. There are 11 residues in the CDR3. CDR3 loop: CAVSENTEAFF. CDR3 DNA sequence: TGTGCCGTTAGCGAGAACACTGAAGCTTTCTTT.

J is TRBJ2-5 and V is TRBV25-1; the D gene is possibly TRBD2 (5 bases). V was shortened by 5 bases and J by 9 bases, with 19 bases between the two germline ends. Germline lookup yields CDR1 MGHDK and CDR2 SYGVNS. The CDR3 is made up of 14 amino acids. CDR3 loop: CASSNGLTNQPQYF. DNA for the CDR3: TGTGCCAGCAGTAACGGACTGACGAATCAGCCCCAGTACTTC.

The chain links TRBV2 to TRBJ1-5; D is possibly TRBD1 (6 bases). Germline V CDR1 and CDR2: SNHLY, FYNNEI. The CDR3 has 16 amino acids. V shed 3 bases and J shed 3 bases, with 15 bases lying between them. The CDR3 region is CASSDTWYRDNQPQHF. In nucleotides, the CDR3 is TGTGCCAGCAGTGACACGTGGTACAGGGACAATCAGCCCCAGCATTTT.

CDR3 coding DNA: TGTGCCAGTAGTGTGGGGGCAGGGATCTCTGGGGCCAACGTCCTGACTTTC. Translated: CASSVGAGISGANVLTF. The V gene is TRBV19, the J gene TRBJ2-6; D is perhaps TRBD1 (6 bases). Per the germline V gene, CDR1 is LNHDA and CDR2 is SQIVND (reference sequence). V lost 5 bases and J 0 bases, leaving 14 bases between the germline ends. The CDR3 extends over 17 amino acids.

This clonotype has a count of ten or more. The chain joins TRBV19 to TRBJ1-2, with D possibly being TRBD1 (5 bases). The CDR3 is 14 residues long. Germline CDR1 reads LNHDA; CDR2 reads SQIVND (reference sequence). The V and J ends lost 5 bases and 8 bases respectively, with 18 bases between them. CDR3 residues: CASSQDTEFRGYTF. The CDR3 coding sequence is TGTGCCAGTAGTCAGGACACGGAGTTTCGAGGCTACACCTTC.

This clonotype was seen at least ten times. CDR3 coding DNA: TGTGCCAGCAGCCTGCTAGCTCACTACGAGCAGTACTTC. It encodes CASSLLAHYEQYF. The chain joins TRBV7-2 to TRBJ2-7; possible D gene TRBD2, 5 bases. The CDR3 is 13 residues long. Germline loops: CDR1 SGHTA, CDR2 FQGNSA. Deletions cut 5 bases from V and 3 bases from J, with 11 bases between.

On this clonotype: This could be a read error, since a much larger clone is one nucleotide away. The chain employs TRBV28 and TRBJ2-5; 7 bases line up with TRBD1. This CDR3 has 13 residues. V dropped 7 bases and J dropped 2; count of bases not matched to a gene: 4. Germline V lookup: CDR1 MDHEN, CDR2 SYDVKM. CDR3 sequence reads: CASKPGQQETQYF. CDR3 bases: TGTGCCAGCAAGCCGGGACAGCAAGAGACCCAGTACTTC.

A remark on this clonotype: This may be a read error: a much more frequent sequence differs by one nucleotide. The rearrangement links TRBV11-2 to TRBJ1-5; D is ambiguous. This CDR3 comprises 15 residues. The germline CDR1 and CDR2 sequences are SGHAT and FQNNGV. This chain's CDR3 is CAGSPGVASNQPQHF. The CDR3 nucleotides read TGTGCCGGCAGCCCTGGGGTAGCGAGCAATCAGCCCCAGCATTTT.